These 13 T cell receptor beta chains share one sample of origin, sequenced in a study of T cells after yellow fever vaccination. TCRdb processed the 5' RACE reads anew with MiXCR; each CDR3 protein has one entry. Found here are some 200,000 distinct CDR3 sequences, approximately 10% of them singletons; the top ten hold 35% to 40%. The specimen comprised CD8+ T cells sorted from PBMCs, sampled 15 days after the yellow fever booster vaccination. All receptors come from a man aged 18 to 35 who received the YFV17D yellow fever vaccine.

This chain uses TRBV4-2 with TRBJ2-3; 11 nucleotides line up with TRBD2. The CDR3 loop spans 15 amino acids. Germline CDR1 reads LGHNA; CDR2 reads YNFKEQ. V trimming: 4 bases; J trimming: 2 bases; junction bases outside the gene matches: 2. Here the CDR3 reads CASSRSGGATDTQYF. DNA of the CDR3: TGTGCCAGCAGCCGTAGCGGGGGGGCCACAGATACGCAGTATTTT.

J is TRBJ2-3 and V is TRBV6-5; 8 positions agree with TRBD2. Per germline, CDR1 MNHEY and CDR2 SVGAGI. V dropped 2 bases and J dropped 7; count of bases not matched to a gene: 8. CDR3 length: 15 residues. The CDR3 DNA reads TGTGCCAGCAGTTACGTACTAGCGGACCCGAATACGCAGTATTTT. Amino acid sequence: CASSYVLADPNTQYF.

The chain has TRBV6-2 or TRBV6-3 and TRBJ2-3; 9 bases align to TRBD2. This CDR3 comprises 14 residues. Looked up from germline, CDR1 is MNHEY and CDR2 is SVGEGT. Trimming at V came to 6 bases and at J to 3 bases, leaving 4 bases not matched to a gene. CDR3 sequence: CASSTGLATDTQYF. CDR3 nucleotide sequence: TGTGCCAGCAGCACGGGACTAGCTACAGATACGCAGTATTTT.

The rearrangement uses TRBV19 and TRBJ1-1; D call uncertain. V lost 3 bases to trimming and J lost 5 bases, with 10 bases between them. Germline-derived CDR1 and CDR2 are LNHDA and SQIVND (reference sequence). This CDR3 contains 13 residues. Here the CDR3 reads CASSIFGFTEAFF. In nucleotides, the CDR3 is TGTGCCAGTAGTATTTTCGGGTTTACTGAAGCTTTCTTT. The full variable domain, in which reference TRBV19 and TRBJ1-1 provide the parts outside the CDR3, is DGGITQSPKYLFRKEGQNVTLSCEQNLNHDAMYWYRQDPGQGLRLIYYSQIVNDFQKGDIAEGYSVSREKKESFPLTVTSAQKNPTAFYLCASSIFGFTEAFFGQGTRLTVV.

The V call is TRBV5-8, the J call TRBJ1-6; 9 bases map to TRBD1. The CDR3 is 15 amino acids. Trimming at V came to 4 bases and at J to 7 bases, leaving 6 bases not matched to a gene. Germline loops: CDR1 SGHTS, CDR2 YDEGEE. CDR3 loop: CASSRYGTGNSPLHF. The CDR3 region has the DNA TGTGCCAGCAGCCGATATGGGACAGGGAATTCACCCCTCCACTTT. Complete variable domain (other parts from reference TRBV5-8 and TRBJ1-6): EAGVTQSPTHLIKTRGQQATLRCSPISGHTSVYWYQQALGLGLQFLLWYDEGEERNRGNFPPRFSGRQFPNYSSELNVNALELEDSALYLCASSRYGTGNSPLHFGNGTRLTVT.

There are many counts of this clonotype. In DNA, the CDR3 is TGTGCCAGCAGTTATAACCCAACGGGAGAAAAACTGTTTTTT. Translating it yields CASSYNPTGEKLFF. The chain joins TRBV6-6 to TRBJ1-4; D is unclear. Per germline, CDR1 MNHNY and CDR2 SVGAGI (reference sequence). The ends were cut back, 3 bases at V and 8 bases at J, with 13 bases in the middle. CDR3 length equals 14 residues.

The chain joins TRBV27 to TRBJ2-2, with D unclear. CDR1 MNHEY and CDR2 SMNVEV come from the germline V gene (reference sequence). The germline V and J ends were trimmed by 6 bases and 0 bases, with 5 bases remaining between them. The CDR3 spans 13 residues. Written as DNA, the CDR3 is TGTGCCAGCAGCACGTCGAACACCGGGGAGCTGTTTTTT. Protein sequence: CASSTSNTGELFF.

This clonotype was seen many times. The V and J genes are TRBV4-3 and TRBJ2-4; D perhaps matches TRBD2 (5 bases). Germline V gene sequence: CDR1 LGHNA, CDR2 YSLEER. Trimming removed 0 bases from V and 4 bases from J, with 13 bases in between. This CDR3 is built from 16 residues. The CDR3 here is CASSQDPGFVKNIQYF. Written as DNA, the CDR3 is TGCGCCAGCAGCCAAGATCCGGGGTTTGTTAAAAACATTCAGTACTTC.

This clonotype was counted only a few times. The chain has TRBV7-2 and TRBJ2-1; 8 bases line up with TRBD2. The CDR3 consists of 13 residues. The V and J ends lost 3 bases and 9 bases, in that order; junction bases with no gene match: 4. CDR1 is SGHTA and CDR2 is FQGNSA in the germline V gene. CDR3 DNA: TGTGCCAGCAGCTTCGGGGGGGCAAGTGAGCAGTTCTTC. Translation gives CASSFGGASEQFF.

The rearrangement links TRBV13 to TRBJ1-2, with a weak D call TRBD1 (5 bases). With 3 bases removed from V and 4 bases from J, the gap between germline ends came to 15 bases. Germline lookup yields CDR1 PRHDT and CDR2 FYEKMQ (reference sequence). The CDR3 loop spans 15 amino acids. DNA of the CDR3: TGTGCCAGCAGCTTGGGCAGAAGGACAACCTATGGCTACACCTTC. This gives the protein CASSLGRRTTYGYTF. The entire variable domain, with the rest obtained from reference TRBV13 and TRBJ1-2, is as follows: AAGVIQSPRHLIKEKRETATLKCYPIPRHDTVYWYQQGPGQDPQFLISFYEKMQSDKGSIPDRFSAQQFSDYHSELNMSSLELGDSALYFCASSLGRRTTYGYTFGSGTRLTVV.

This clonotype was detected a few times. The chain combines TRBV9 with TRBJ2-7; maybe TRBD2 (6 bases). Per germline, CDR1 SGDLS and CDR2 YYNGEE. With 0 bases removed from V and 6 bases from J, the gap between germline ends came to 16 bases. This CDR3 has 15 amino acids. CDR3 residues: CASSVGGDLLSEQYV. CDR3 coding DNA: TGTGCCAGCAGCGTAGGGGGGGATCTTCTCTCCGAGCAGTACGTC.

The sample holds a few counts of this clonotype. The CDR3 nucleotides read TGTGCCAGTAGTATCGGGAGCTCTGGGGCCAACGTCCTGACTTTC. This translates into CASSIGSSGANVLTF. The V gene is TRBV19, the J gene TRBJ2-6; D is perhaps TRBD2 (6 bases). This CDR3 contains 15 residues. V lost 3 bases, J lost 0 bases, and 6 bases lay in between. Germline CDR1 LNHDA, CDR2 SQIVND (reference sequence).

This clonotype was found many times. The V gene is TRBV7-9, the J gene TRBJ2-3; no clear D gene. CDR3 size: 14 residues. Germline CDR1 SEHNR, CDR2 FQNEAQ (reference sequence). V lost 0 bases and J lost 6, with 10 bases in between. CDR3 amino acids: CASSLAIAGDTQYF. DNA of the CDR3: TGTGCCAGCAGCTTAGCGATAGCTGGTGATACGCAGTATTTT.